The 27 T cell receptor beta chains reported below all come from one sample, sequenced in a study of T-cell reconstitution after alpha-beta-depleted transplantation in children (dated by TCRdb to the mid-2010s). What the time point label conveys for this sample: day 60 (about 2 months) after transplantation. The sample's treatment or condition label is to be understood as: allogeneic hematopoietic cell transplantation with graft depleted of TCRalphabeta T cells and CD19 B cells. The library was prepared using PCR. TCRdb records Illumina HiSeq 2500 as the sequencer. Molecular barcoding was employed in the preparation of TCR libraries, with unique molecular identifiers being used to normalize TCRbeta repertoire quantification. The public reads were quality trimmed at Q25 with fastp and then assembled into clones with MiXCR by TCRdb, keeping productive beta chains. Identical CDR3 proteins give one entry, which carries the most common genes and DNA. The table for this sample lists about 98,000 distinct CDR3 sequences; around 5.9% of them were counted only once. The biggest ten clones account for roughly 6.1% of the sample.

The source material was PBMCs, mostly from graft donor cells, sampled 60 days after TCRalphabeta/CD19-depleted stem cell transplant. These receptors came from a female patient between 2 and 10 years old who had a stem cell transplant for Fanconi anemia, so the T cells may come from the graft donor.

The sample holds many counts of this clonotype. This sequence joins TRBV6-1 and TRBJ1-1; 7 bases agree with TRBD1. Germline V gene sequence: CDR1 MNHNS, CDR2 SASEGT. The J segment lost 5 bases and the V segment lost 6 bases, leaving 15 bases of the junction unmatched. The CDR3 loop spans 16 amino acids. This CDR3 is CASSELGTTGTTEAFF. The DNA of the CDR3 is TGTGCCAGCAGCGAGTTGGGGACGACAGGGACTACTGAAGCTTTCTTT.

This clonotype was counted many times. This chain joins TRBV28 and TRBJ2-1, with D hard to call. In germline, CDR1 is MDHEN, CDR2 SYDVKM. The CDR3 sequence is 13 residues long. Trimming took 7 bases from V and 2 from J, leaving 9 bases between them. CDR3 sequence: CASTRLAYNEQFF. Written as DNA, the CDR3 is TGTGCCAGCACGAGGTTAGCCTACAATGAGCAGTTCTTC.

Many counts were recorded for this clonotype. V is TRBV5-1 and J is TRBJ2-5, with 10 bases lining up with TRBD2. The CDR3 sequence is 16 residues long. Germline CDR1 reads SGHRS; CDR2 reads YFSETQ. J lost 5 bases, V lost 2 bases, and 9 bases had no gene match. DNA for the CDR3: TGCGCCAGCAGCTTTCTAGCGGGAGCGGAGACGGAGACCCAGTACTTC. It codes for CASSFLAGAETETQYF.

This clonotype has more than one count but fewer than ten. This chain uses TRBV30 with TRBJ2-7; 9 bases match TRBD1. This CDR3 comprises 14 residues. The J segment lost 7 bases and the V segment lost 2 bases, leaving 9 bases of the junction unmatched. The germline V gene has CDR1 GTSNPN and CDR2 SVGIG (reference sequence). The CDR3, as DNA: TGTGCCTGGAGTCCGAGGGACAGGGTGGGGGAGCAGTACTTC. Translation: CAWSPRDRVGEQYF.

This clonotype was recorded many times. The V call is TRBV12-3 or TRBV12-4, the J call TRBJ2-1; the match to TRBD1 covers 8 bases. Unmatched junction bases numbered 4, after V lost 6 bases and J lost 6 bases. This CDR3 spans 13 amino acids. The CDR3 region is CASRGGQGNEQFF. CDR3 DNA sequence: TGTGCCAGCAGGGGTGGACAGGGCAATGAGCAGTTCTTC.

This clonotype was seen a few times. The chain uses TRBV7-9 and TRBJ2-7; TRBD1 matches at 7 bases. The CDR3 covers 16 residues. J was trimmed by 5 bases and V by 1 base; bases with no gene match: 11. Germline loops: CDR1 SEHNR, CDR2 FQNEAQ (reference sequence). The CDR3: CASSLGGTEVADEQYF. CDR3 nucleotides: TGTGCCAGCAGCTTAGGTGGGACAGAAGTCGCTGACGAGCAGTACTTC.

V is TRBV10-3 and J is TRBJ2-1; 9 nucleotides line up with TRBD2. The CDR3 is made up of 17 amino acids. J was trimmed by 2 bases and V by 1 base; bases with no gene match: 6. Looked up from germline, CDR1 is ENHRY and CDR2 is SYGVKD. The CDR3 sequence: CAISEYAGGKTYNEQFF. The CDR3 region has the DNA TGTGCCATCAGTGAGTACGCGGGAGGGAAGACCTACAATGAGCAGTTCTTC.

This clonotype was counted a few times. CDR3 sequence: CASSPLEGNSPLHF. DNA for the CDR3: TGTGCCAGCTCACCACTGGAGGGGAATTCACCCCTCCACTTT. The chain combines TRBV18 with TRBJ1-6, with a possible D match to TRBD1 (5 bases). V lost 1 base and J 7 bases, leaving 8 bases between the germline ends. This CDR3 spans 14 amino acids. Per the germline V gene, CDR1 is KGHSH and CDR2 is LQKENI.

At least ten counts were recorded for this clonotype. The CDR3 is CASSLGGTEDNEQFF. The CDR3 DNA reads TGCGCCAGCAGCTTGGGTGGGACAGAGGACAATGAGCAGTTCTTC. The chain has TRBV5-1 and TRBJ2-1; TRBD1 aligns across 7 bases. With 0 bases clipped from V and 5 bases from J, the junction kept 5 bases outside the gene matches. Germline V gene sequence: CDR1 SGHRS, CDR2 YFSETQ. This CDR3 contains 15 residues. Combining the CDR3 with reference TRBV5-1 and TRBJ2-1 gives the whole variable domain KAGVTQTPRYLIKTRGQQVTLSCSPISGHRSVSWYQQTPGQGLQFLFEYFSETQRNKGNFPGRFSGRQFSNSRSEMNVSTLELGDSALYLCASSLGGTEDNEQFFGPGTRLTVL.

This clonotype was observed at least ten times. The V call is TRBV4-2, the J call TRBJ2-3; TRBD1 agrees at 7 bases. Germline V gene lookup returns CDR1 LGHNA and CDR2 YNFKEQ. V trimming: 3 bases; J trimming: 2 bases; junction bases outside the gene matches: 5. The CDR3 is 15 amino acids. The CDR3 sequence is CASSHLDRTTDTQYF. In nucleotides, the CDR3 is TGTGCCAGCAGCCACCTGGACAGGACCACAGATACGCAGTATTTT.

This clonotype was recorded at least ten times. The chain has TRBV12-3 or TRBV12-4 and TRBJ1-1; D uncertain. There are 13 residues in the CDR3. Trimming took off 6 bases at V and 4 bases at J, with 12 bases between the two ends. CDR3 region: CASSSSGPTEAFF. The DNA for the CDR3 is TGTGCCAGCAGCTCATCTGGGCCCACTGAAGCTTTCTTT.

This clonotype was recorded many times. J is TRBJ2-7 and V is TRBV12-3 or TRBV12-4; TRBD1 agrees at 9 bases. The CDR3 totals 14 residues. V was pared by 1 base and J by 7 bases, with 5 bases of the junction left unmatched. Here the CDR3 DNA reads TGTGCCAGCAGTTTAGTAGGACAGGGGAGGGAGCAGTACTTC. Its protein product is CASSLVGQGREQYF.

This clonotype was observed many times. The chain has TRBV3-1 and TRBJ2-1; the match to TRBD2 covers 12 bases. V was clipped by 4 bases and J by 8 bases; unmatched bases: 3. Germline V CDR1 and CDR2: LGHDT, YNNKEL (reference sequence). There are 14 residues in the CDR3. The CDR3: CASSPSGRAHEQFF. The CDR3 DNA is TGTGCCAGCAGCCCTAGCGGGAGGGCCCATGAGCAGTTCTTC.

This clonotype was seen ten or more times. The V call is TRBV5-1, the J call TRBJ2-5; D ambiguous. This CDR3 has 13 residues. CDR1 is SGHRS and CDR2 is YFSETQ in the germline V gene. V lost 4 bases, J lost 1 base, and 8 bases lay in between. The CDR3 DNA follows: TGCGCCAGCAGCCCGGTAATCCAAGAGACCCAGTACTTC. Protein product: CASSPVIQETQYF.

This clonotype was recorded many times. V and J are TRBV2 and TRBJ2-7, with a tentative D call TRBD2 (7 bases). The CDR3 has 13 residues. The germline V gene encodes CDR1 SNHLY and CDR2 FYNNEI. V was cut by 7 bases and J by 4 bases, with 14 bases left in between. CDR3 in DNA: TGTGCCAGCAAGGGGGGGGATCGTTACGAGCAGTACTTC. This gives the protein CASKGGDRYEQYF.

The chain has TRBV7-2 and TRBJ2-3; 9 positions match TRBD2. V shed 4 bases, J shed 1 base, and the junction held 3 bases outside the gene matches. CDR1 and CDR2 (germline): SGHTA, FQGNSA. The length of the CDR3 is 15 residues. CDR3 DNA: TGTGCCAGCAGCTCCGCGGGGGGGGGCACAGATACGCAGTATTTT. It codes for CASSSAGGGTDTQYF.

Ten or more counts support this clonotype. The chain carries TRBV21-1 and TRBJ2-2; the listed D gene, TRBD1, was not tested against the DNA. TRBV21-1 is termed a pseudogene. The length of the CDR3 is 21 residues. CDR3 DNA: TGTGCCAGCAGCAAAGGTCCTTACACCCCCCTGACAGGGGCTAACACCGGGGAGCTGTTTTTT. Its translation is CASSKGPYTPLTGANTGELFF.

The V gene is TRBV10-3, the J gene TRBJ2-2; D is possibly TRBD1 or TRBD2 (6 bases each). Germline loops: CDR1 ENHRY, CDR2 SYGVKD. CDR3 length: 14 amino acids. V lost 9 bases, J lost 2 bases, and 13 bases lay in between. CDR3 coding DNA: TGTGCCATTCAAGAGGGGGGCAACACCGGGGAGCTGTTTTTT. Translating gives CAIQEGGNTGELFF.

This clonotype was seen a few times. The rearrangement links TRBV3-1 to TRBJ1-2; D gene uncertain. CDR1 LGHDT and CDR2 YNNKEL come from the germline V gene (reference sequence). Trimming cost V 0 bases and J 5 bases, with 13 bases left between them. The CDR3 sequence is 15 residues long. The CDR3 reads CASSQDPEALYGYTF. CDR3 bases: TGTGCCAGCAGCCAAGATCCGGAGGCTCTGTATGGCTACACCTTC.

This clonotype has a count of ten or more. V and J are TRBV6-1 and TRBJ2-1; a weak D match, TRBD1 (6 bases). The CDR3 is 15 residues long. V lost 6 bases, J lost 3 bases, and 15 bases lay in between. Germline V gene lookup returns CDR1 MNHNS and CDR2 SASEGT. CDR3 coding DNA: TGTGCCAGCAGCCTTAGGTTAGGGGGCTACAATGAGCAGTTCTTC. It codes for CASSLRLGGYNEQFF.

This clonotype has just a few counts. The chain joins TRBV6-5 to TRBJ1-2, with D unclear. Germline V gene sequence: CDR1 MNHEY, CDR2 SVGAGI. Trimming cost V 0 bases and J 4 bases, with 15 bases left between them. CDR3 length: 16 residues. The DNA of the CDR3 is TGTGCCAGCAGTTACTCGCACACGGGGAACATCTATGGCTACACCTTC. Translated, it gives CASSYSHTGNIYGYTF.

This clonotype was counted between two and nine times. The chain uses TRBV11-2 and TRBJ1-2; D gene unclear. Germline loops: CDR1 SGHAT, CDR2 FQNNGV. V was clipped by 3 bases and J by 7 bases, with 12 bases between them. The CDR3 has 13 residues. The CDR3 is CASSFLPGGGYTF. CDR3 bases: TGTGCCAGCAGCTTCTTGCCGGGCGGTGGCTACACCTTC.

This clonotype has ten or more counts. The rearrangement uses TRBV28 and TRBJ2-1, with 8 bases that match TRBD2. This CDR3 has 14 residues. V was pared by 6 bases and J by 3 bases, with 4 bases of the junction left unmatched. Germline values: CDR1 MDHEN, CDR2 SYDVKM. CDR3 residues: CASSLSGVYNEQFF. In DNA form, the CDR3 reads TGTGCCAGCAGCCTTAGCGGGGTCTACAATGAGCAGTTCTTC.

The V call is TRBV7-3, the J call TRBJ2-1, with 13 positions matching TRBD2. The CDR3 has 15 amino acids. The germline V gene encodes CDR1 SGHTA and CDR2 FQGTGA. J was trimmed by 8 bases and V by 3 bases; bases with no gene match: 4. The CDR3: CASSFGLAGDHEQFF. The CDR3 coding sequence is TGTGCCAGCAGCTTTGGACTAGCGGGAGATCATGAGCAGTTCTTC. Supplemented by reference TRBV7-3 and TRBJ2-1, the full variable domain reads GAGVSQTPSNKVTEKGKYVELRCDPISGHTALYWYRQSLGQGPEFLIYFQGTGAADDSGLPNDRFFAVRPEGSVSTLKIQRTERGDSAVYLCASSFGLAGDHEQFFGPGTRLTVL.

There are a few counts of this clonotype. V gene TRBV9 combines with J gene TRBJ2-7; 9 positions agree with TRBD1. Germline V gives CDR1 SGDLS, CDR2 YYNGEE. This CDR3 comprises 14 residues. V gave up 4 bases and J gave up 5 bases; unmatched junction bases: 7. For the CDR3, the DNA is TGTGCCAGCAGCCCTCGGACAGGGGTACACGAGCAGTACTTC. Amino acids: CASSPRTGVHEQYF.

The chain has TRBV7-8 and TRBJ2-1; perhaps TRBD1 as D (5 bases). Germline V gene lookup returns CDR1 SGHVS and CDR2 FQNEAQ. Trimming stripped 1 base from V and 15 bases from J, with 19 bases between. The CDR3 has 14 amino acids. The CDR3 bases are TGTGCCAGCAGCTTAGGGTCCCTAGGGGTTTATTGGTTCTTC. Translating it yields CASSLGSLGVYWFF.

This clonotype occurred many times. This rearrangement joins TRBV7-3 to TRBJ2-1, with 7 bases identical to TRBD2. V dropped 2 bases and J dropped 2; count of bases not matched to a gene: 9. CDR1 SGHTA and CDR2 FQGTGA come from the germline V gene. This CDR3 has 17 amino acids. CDR3 in amino acids: CASSLGTPGLPYNEQFF. Here the CDR3 DNA reads TGTGCCAGCAGCTTAGGTACTCCGGGACTACCCTACAATGAGCAGTTCTTC.